Each of the 7 T cell receptor beta chains below was sequenced from the same sample in a study of PD-1 blockade in mismatch repair-deficient tumors. Only in-frame clones appear in the TCRdb table, and some are missing; sequencing was by immunoSEQ multiplex PCR. Of around 100,000 clones in the sample, roughly 80% were seen once. Sequencing used peripheral blood, obtained just over 59 weeks after starting pembrolizumab. Receptor source: an adult with mismatch repair-deficient cancer.

This sequence joins TRBV4-2 and TRBJ1-2; D is unresolved. Germline assignment: CDR1 LGHNA and CDR2 YNFKEQ. The length of the CDR3 is 15 residues. V gave up 4 bases and J gave up 2 bases, with 14 bases separating them. CDR3 protein: CASSRDASYNYGYTF. Here the CDR3 DNA reads TGTGCCAGCAGCCGAGATGCGAGCTACAACTATGGCTACACCTTC.

This clone occurred a few times. The rearrangement uses TRBV2 and TRBJ2-1; TRBD2 matches 7 bases. The CDR3 totals 15 residues. In germline, CDR1 is SNHLY, CDR2 FYNNEI. Unmatched junction bases numbered 10, after V lost 6 bases and J lost 5 bases. The CDR3 DNA is TGTGCCAGCAGGTTGGAGGGAGGGCTAAACAATGAGCAGTTCTTC. Translating it yields CASRLEGGLNNEQFF.

In its sample, this clone was seen once. V is TRBV27 and J is TRBJ1-1; the D is unclear. The CDR3 runs to 15 residues. Germline lookup yields CDR1 MNHEY and CDR2 SMNVEV (reference sequence). Deletions cut 2 bases from V and 5 bases from J, with 15 bases between. CDR3 protein: CASSLTASPRTEAFF. As DNA, the CDR3 is TGTGCCAGCAGTTTAACCGCGTCACCGCGTACTGAAGCTTTCTTT.

V gene TRBV19 combines with J gene TRBJ2-1; 9 bases fit TRBD2. The CDR3 is 15 residues long. Germline assignment: CDR1 LNHDA and CDR2 SQIVND (reference sequence). With V trimmed by 3 bases and J by 9 bases, 9 bases remained unmatched. For the CDR3, the DNA is TGTGCCAGTAGTATGGAGGCGGGAGGGCCCAGTGAGCAGTTCTTC. It encodes CASSMEAGGPSEQFF. The entire variable domain, with the rest obtained from reference TRBV19 and TRBJ2-1, is as follows: DGGITQSPKYLFRKEGQNVTLSCEQNLNHDAMYWYRQDPGQGLRLIYYSQIVNDFQKGDIAEGYSVSREKKESFPLTVTSAQKNPTAFYLCASSMEAGGPSEQFFGPGTRLTVL.

The chain's CDR3 is CASSPTENEQYF. Written as DNA, the CDR3 is TGTGCCAGCTCACCAACGGAGAACGAGCAGTACTTC. The chain is built from TRBV18 and TRBJ2-7; no reliable D call. CDR3 length equals 12 residues. The germline gives CDR1 KGHSH, CDR2 LQKENI. Trimming took 2 bases from V and 5 from J, leaving 7 bases between them. The full variable domain, its missing parts supplied by reference TRBV18 and TRBJ2-7, is NAGVMQNPRHLVRRRGQEARLRCSPMKGHSHVYWYRQLPEEGLKFMVYLQKENIIDESGMPKERFSAEFPKEGPSILRIQQVVRGDSAAYFCASSPTENEQYFGPGTRLTVT.

The chain carries TRBV7-9 and TRBJ2-3, with D possibly matching TRBD1 (6 bases). Germline CDR1 and CDR2: SEHNR and FQNEAQ (reference sequence). The ends were cut back, 6 bases at V and 0 bases at J, with 16 bases in the middle. The CDR3 covers 16 residues. The DNA of the CDR3 is TGTGCCAGCAGACTGACAGGCGCCTCTAGCACAGATACGCAGTATTTT. Its protein is CASRLTGASSTDTQYF.

The count of this clone is one. The V and J genes are TRBV5-5 and TRBJ2-5; 7 bases are shared with TRBD2. Losses at the gene ends were 0 bases for V and 7 bases for J; bases not matched to a gene: 9. This CDR3 has 15 residues. Germline-derived CDR1 and CDR2 are SGHKS and YYEKEE (reference sequence). For the CDR3, the DNA is TGTGCCAGCAGCTTGGGGCTAGCGGAGAGGGGGACCCAGTACTTC. This sequence encodes CASSLGLAERGTQYF.